A selection of T cell receptor beta chains follows, all from one sample in a study of graft-versus-host responses after intestinal transplantation. Profiled with immunoSEQ multiplex PCR; TCRdb holds only in-frame clones, not every one. The sample lists fewer than 120,000 clones, around 95% seen once, with about 0.51% in the top ten. Which antigens these TCRs recognize remains unknown. Sequenced here: unstimulated CD8+ T cells sorted from spleen or lymph node cells, sampled before intestinal transplant. These receptors all stem from a human donor who received an intestinal transplant. Both conserved end residues are part of each CDR3. The D gene is left open where the match is weak. Expanded clones get a size class; other rows say once, few or many, or leave the size out.

16,TRBJ2-7,TRBV13,TRBD2,.,CASGRWTSGSFDEQYF,TGTGCCAGCGGACGGTGGACTAGCGGGAGCTTTGACGAGCAGTACTTC
14,TRBJ1-1,TRBV6-5,.,once,CASGAGGIWTEAFF,TGTGCCAGCGGTGCGGGGGGCATTTGGACTGAAGCTTTCTTT
16,TRBJ2-7,TRBV6-5,TRBD2,.,CASSSPQREFSNEQYF,TGTGCCAGCAGTTCCCCTCAGCGGGAGTTTTCCAACGAGCAGTACTTC
14,TRBJ1-2,TRBV5-4,.,.,CASSLIGSNYGYTF,TGTGCCAGCAGCTTGATTGGTAGTAACTATGGCTACACCTTC
14,TRBJ1-2,TRBV5-4,.,.,CASSLEGFGYGYTF,TGTGCCAGCAGCTTGGAGGGTTTCGGCTATGGCTACACCTTC
12,TRBJ2-3,TRBV29-1,.,.,CSGVGGLDTQYF,TGCAGCGGGGTTGGGGGATTGGATACGCAGTATTTT
17,TRBJ2-7,TRBV11-2,TRBD2,.,CASSLAAGVAGEEEQYF,TGTGCCAGCAGCTTAGCTGCAGGGGTAGCGGGAGAGGAAGAGCAGTACTTC
15,TRBJ1-1,TRBV27,TRBD1,.,CASTPGQFMNTEAFF,TGTGCCAGCACGCCGGGACAGTTCATGAACACTGAAGCTTTCTTT
15,TRBJ2-7,TRBV11-3,TRBD2,once,CASSIRTSGTHEQYF,TGTGCCAGCAGCATACGGACTAGCGGGACGCACGAGCAGTACTTC
15,TRBJ1-1,TRBV11-2,.,.,CASSLRPQGNTEAFF,TGTGCCAGCAGCCTCCGGCCGCAGGGGAACACTGAAGCTTTCTTT
15,TRBJ2-7,TRBV27,.,.,CASSTAGGLLYEQYF,TGTGCCTCCTCAACCGCCGGGGGGCTTCTCTACGAGCAGTACTTC
14,TRBJ2-3,TRBV7-3,TRBD2,.,CASRNSGVTDTQYF,TGTGCCAGCAGGAATAGCGGGGTCACAGATACGCAGTATTTT
15,TRBJ2-3,TRBV28,TRBD1,.,CASSSDRGSTDTQYF,TGTGCCAGCAGTTCGGACAGGGGGAGCACAGATACGCAGTATTTT
11,TRBJ2-7,TRBV5-1,.,.,CASSSAYEQYF,TGCGCCAGCAGCTCAGCCTACGAGCAGTACTTC
18,TRBJ2-6,TRBV5-4,TRBD2,.,CASSFAGVRNSGANVLTF,TGTGCCAGCAGCTTCGCGGGAGTACGGAACTCTGGGGCCAACGTCCTGACTTTC
14,TRBJ2-7,TRBV10-3,.,once,CAISESPSIYEQYF,TGTGCCATCAGTGAGTCTCCTAGCATCTACGAGCAGTACTTC
13,TRBJ2-1,TRBV30,.,.,CAWSGRSDNEQFF,TGTGCCTGGAGTGGGAGATCTGACAATGAGCAGTTCTTC
14,TRBJ2-5,TRBV28,.,.,CASSTTVIQETQYF,TGTGCCAGCAGCACTACAGTGATCCAAGAGACCCAGTACTTC
16,TRBJ2-7,TRBV7-9,.,.,CASSPPEPGRLREQYF,TGTGCCAGCAGCCCACCTGAGCCGGGTCGGCTACGGGAGCAGTACTTC
15,TRBJ2-1,TRBV6-5,.,.,CASSPDGRGYNEQFF,TGTGCCAGCAGTCCAGATGGAAGGGGGTACAATGAGCAGTTCTTC
14,TRBJ2-7,TRBV4-2,.,.,CASSFGGSTYEQYF,TGTGCCAGCAGCTTCGGAGGGTCTACCTACGAGCAGTACTTC
11,TRBJ2-7,TRBV30,.,.,CAWSGSYEQYF,TGTGCCTGGAGTGGGAGTTACGAGCAGTACTTC
14,TRBJ2-7,TRBV7-8,.,once,CASSSMDIPYEQYF,TGTGCCAGCAGCTCGATGGACATTCCCTACGAGCAGTACTTC
15,TRBJ1-5,TRBV2,TRBD1,.,CASRADTGGGQPQHF,TGTGCCAGCAGAGCCGATACAGGGGGCGGTCAGCCCCAGCATTTT
16,TRBJ2-7,TRBV7-8,.,.,CASSLVLLGKSYEQYF,TGTGCCAGCAGCTTAGTTCTGTTGGGCAAATCCTACGAGCAGTACTTC
14,TRBJ1-1,TRBV2,.,.,CASIKGTRSTEAFF,TGTGCCAGCATCAAAGGAACCCGGAGTACTGAAGCTTTCTTT
13,TRBJ1-2,TRBV19,.,.,CASSSSAIYGYTF,TGTGCCAGTAGTAGTTCAGCAATCTATGGCTACACCTTC
13,TRBJ2-1,TRBV6-5,.,.,CASSRQGGNEQFF,TGTGCCAGCAGTCGTCAGGGTGGCAATGAGCAGTTCTTC
13,TRBJ2-1,TRBV7-9,.,.,CASSPKIGNEQFF,TGTGCCAGCAGCCCAAAGATAGGGAATGAGCAGTTCTTC
14,TRBJ2-7,TRBV27,.,.,CASTTRGGSYEQYF,TGTGCCAGCACCACCAGAGGGGGCTCCTACGAGCAGTACTTC
13,TRBJ1-1,TRBV19,.,.,CASSIAGAAEAFF,TGTGCCAGTAGTATAGCAGGGGCCGCTGAAGCTTTCTTT
15,TRBJ2-7,TRBV28,.,.,CASSLSGSGILEQYF,TGTGCCAGCAGTTTATCAGGGAGCGGAATCCTCGAGCAGTACTTC
15,TRBJ1-5,TRBV5-1,.,.,CASSLVRTLHQPQHF,TGCGCCAGCAGCTTGGTCCGAACTCTTCATCAGCCCCAGCATTTT